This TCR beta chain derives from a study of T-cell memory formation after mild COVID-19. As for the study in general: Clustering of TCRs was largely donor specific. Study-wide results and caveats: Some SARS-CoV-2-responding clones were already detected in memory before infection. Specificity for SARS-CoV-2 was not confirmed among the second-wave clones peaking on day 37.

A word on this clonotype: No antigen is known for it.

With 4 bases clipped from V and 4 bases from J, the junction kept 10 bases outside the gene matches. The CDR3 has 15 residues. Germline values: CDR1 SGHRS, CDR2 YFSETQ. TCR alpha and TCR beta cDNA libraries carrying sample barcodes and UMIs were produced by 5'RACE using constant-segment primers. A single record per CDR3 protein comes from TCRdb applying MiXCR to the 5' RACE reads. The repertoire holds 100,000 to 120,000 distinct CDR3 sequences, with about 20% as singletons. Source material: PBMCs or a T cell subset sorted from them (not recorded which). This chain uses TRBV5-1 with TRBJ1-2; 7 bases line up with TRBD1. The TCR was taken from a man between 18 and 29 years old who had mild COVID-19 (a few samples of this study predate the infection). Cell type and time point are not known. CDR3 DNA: TGCGCCAGCAGCGTGACAGGGTTGAAGAGCTATGGCTACACCTTC. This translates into CASSVTGLKSYGYTF.